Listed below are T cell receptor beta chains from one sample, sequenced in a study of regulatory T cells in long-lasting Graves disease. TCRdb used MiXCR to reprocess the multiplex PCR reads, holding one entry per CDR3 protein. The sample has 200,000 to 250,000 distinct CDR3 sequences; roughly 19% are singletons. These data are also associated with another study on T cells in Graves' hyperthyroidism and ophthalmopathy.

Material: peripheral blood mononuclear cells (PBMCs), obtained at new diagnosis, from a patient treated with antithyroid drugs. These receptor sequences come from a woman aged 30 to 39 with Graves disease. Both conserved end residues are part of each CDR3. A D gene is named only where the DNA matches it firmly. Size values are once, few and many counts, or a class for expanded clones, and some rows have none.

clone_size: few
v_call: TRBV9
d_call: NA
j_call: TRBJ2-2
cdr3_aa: CASSVPDRPGELFF
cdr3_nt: TGTGCCAGCAGCGTACCTGACCGGCCCGGGGAGCTGTTTTTT

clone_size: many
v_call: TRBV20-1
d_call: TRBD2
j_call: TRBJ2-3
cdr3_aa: CSARDPSLASGDADTQYF
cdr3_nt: TGCAGTGCTAGAGATCCCTCTCTTGCTAGCGGGGATGCAGATACACAGTATTTT

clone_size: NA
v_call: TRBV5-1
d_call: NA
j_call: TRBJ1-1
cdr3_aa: CASSWTASNTEAFF
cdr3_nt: TGCGCCAGCAGCTGGACAGCTTCGAACACTGAAGCTTTCTTT

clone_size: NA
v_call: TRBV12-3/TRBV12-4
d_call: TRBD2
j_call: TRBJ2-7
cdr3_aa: CASSLLGLAGSREQYF
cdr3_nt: TGTGCCAGCAGTTTATTAGGACTAGCGGGATCCCGCGAGCAGTACTTC

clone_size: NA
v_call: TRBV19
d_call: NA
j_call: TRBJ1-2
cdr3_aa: CATWEGNYGYTF
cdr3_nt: TGTGCCACCTGGGAGGGGAACTATGGCTACACCTTC

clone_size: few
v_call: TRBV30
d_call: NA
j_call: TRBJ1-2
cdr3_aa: CAWNTRGTGYTF
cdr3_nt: TGTGCCTGGAACACCAGGGGAACGGGCTACACCTTC

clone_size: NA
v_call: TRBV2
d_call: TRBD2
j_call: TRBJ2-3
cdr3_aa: CASSDSGSGADTQYF
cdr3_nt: TGTGCCAGCAGTGATAGCGGGAGCGGGGCGGATACGCAGTATTTT

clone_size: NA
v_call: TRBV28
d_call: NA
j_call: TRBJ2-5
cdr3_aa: CASSLETQYF
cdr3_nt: TGTGCCAGCAGTTTGGAGACCCAGTACTTC

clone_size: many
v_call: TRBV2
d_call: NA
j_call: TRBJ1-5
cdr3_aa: CASSPRGSNSNQPQHF
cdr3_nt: TGTGCCAGCAGCCCGAGGGGGTCGAATAGCAATCAGCCCCAGCATTTT

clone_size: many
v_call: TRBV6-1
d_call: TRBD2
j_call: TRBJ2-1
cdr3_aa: CASTQRGGRNEQFF
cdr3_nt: TGTGCCAGCACGCAGCGGGGGGGCAGAAATGAGCAGTTCTTC

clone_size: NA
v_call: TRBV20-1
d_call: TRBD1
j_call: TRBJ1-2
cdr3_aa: CSARVGTGGYYGYTF
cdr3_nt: TGCAGTGCTAGAGTAGGGACAGGGGGCTACTATGGCTACACCTTC

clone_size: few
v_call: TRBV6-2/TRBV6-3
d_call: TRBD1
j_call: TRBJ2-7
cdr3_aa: CASRKDRESSYEQYF
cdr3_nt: TGTGCCAGCAGGAAGGACAGGGAAAGTTCCTACGAGCAGTACTTC

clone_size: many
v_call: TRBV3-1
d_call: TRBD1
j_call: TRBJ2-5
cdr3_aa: CASSLTGGTPQETQYF
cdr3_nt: TGTGCCAGCAGCTTAACAGGGGGGACCCCCCAAGAGACCCAGTACTTC

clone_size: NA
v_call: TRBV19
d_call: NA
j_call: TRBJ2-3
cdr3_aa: CATSRGGRADTQYF
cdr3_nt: TGTGCCACCTCACGAGGGGGAAGGGCAGATACGCAGTATTTT

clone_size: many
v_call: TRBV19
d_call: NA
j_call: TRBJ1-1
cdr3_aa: CASSMNTEAFF
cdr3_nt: TGTGCCAGTAGTATGAATACTGAAGCTTTCTTT

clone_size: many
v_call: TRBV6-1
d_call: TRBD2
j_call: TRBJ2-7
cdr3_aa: CASSEGASGPYEQYF
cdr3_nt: TGTGCCAGCAGTGAAGGAGCTAGCGGACCCTACGAGCAGTACTTC

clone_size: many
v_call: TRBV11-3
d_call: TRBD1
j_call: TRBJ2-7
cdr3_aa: CASSSRQGTRDEQYF
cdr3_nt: TGTGCCAGCAGCTCCCGACAGGGAACACGGGACGAGCAGTACTTC

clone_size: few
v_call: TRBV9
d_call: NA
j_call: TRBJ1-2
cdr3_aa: CASSVTPGAGANYGYTF
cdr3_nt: TGTGCCAGCAGCGTAACTCCAGGGGCGGGAGCTAACTATGGCTACACCTTC

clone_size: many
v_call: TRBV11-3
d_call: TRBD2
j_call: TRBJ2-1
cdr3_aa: CASSPGGLARYNEQFF
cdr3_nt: TGTGCCAGCAGCCCTGGCGGACTAGCAAGGTACAATGAGCAGTTCTTC

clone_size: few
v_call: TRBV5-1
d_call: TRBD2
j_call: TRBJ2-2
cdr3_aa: CASGPGLAVNTGELFF
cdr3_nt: TGCGCCAGCGGCCCGGGACTAGCGGTTAACACCGGGGAGCTGTTTTTT

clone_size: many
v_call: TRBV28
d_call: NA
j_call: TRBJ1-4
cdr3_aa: CATGATTNEKLFF
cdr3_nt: TGTGCCACCGGCGCAACAACTAATGAAAAACTGTTTTTT

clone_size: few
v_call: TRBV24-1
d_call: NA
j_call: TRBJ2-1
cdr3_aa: CATSESINNEQFF
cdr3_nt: TGTGCCACTAGTGAATCGATCAACAATGAGCAGTTCTTC

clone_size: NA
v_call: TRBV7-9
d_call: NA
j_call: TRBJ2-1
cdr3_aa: CASSLALMTGSSYNEQFF
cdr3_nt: TGTGCCAGCAGCTTAGCTCTAATGACCGGGAGCTCCTACAATGAGCAGTTCTTC

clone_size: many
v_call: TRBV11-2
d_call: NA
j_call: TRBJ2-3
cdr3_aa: CASSLGVSASTDTQYF
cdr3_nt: TGTGCCAGCAGCTTAGGAGTCTCCGCTAGCACAGATACGCAGTATTTT

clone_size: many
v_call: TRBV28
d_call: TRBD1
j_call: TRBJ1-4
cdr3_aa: CASSQPRTGVFF
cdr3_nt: TGTGCCAGCAGTCAGCCCCGGACAGGGGTGTTTTTT

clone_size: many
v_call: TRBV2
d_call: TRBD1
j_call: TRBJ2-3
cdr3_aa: CASSRRIGQGTDTQYF
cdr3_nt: TGTGCCAGCAGTAGAAGGATAGGACAGGGCACAGATACGCAGTATTTT

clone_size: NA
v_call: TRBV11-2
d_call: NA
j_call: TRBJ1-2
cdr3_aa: CASSLDLGRGYTF
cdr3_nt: TGTGCCAGCAGCTTAGACCTCGGGCGGGGCTACACCTTC

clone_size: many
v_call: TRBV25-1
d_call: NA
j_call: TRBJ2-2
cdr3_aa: CASSEYMGVTGELFF
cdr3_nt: TGTGCCAGCAGTGAATATATGGGGGTCACCGGGGAGCTGTTTTTT

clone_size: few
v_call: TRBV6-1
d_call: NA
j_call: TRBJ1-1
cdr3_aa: CASFHRAETGTEAFF
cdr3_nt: TGTGCCAGCTTCCACAGGGCAGAAACAGGCACTGAAGCTTTCTTT

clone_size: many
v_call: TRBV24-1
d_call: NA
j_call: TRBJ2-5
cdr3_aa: CATSEGRSPGAQYF
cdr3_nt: TGTGCCACCAGTGAGGGACGGTCCCCCGGTGCCCAGTACTTC

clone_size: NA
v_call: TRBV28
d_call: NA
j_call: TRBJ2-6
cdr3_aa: CASSPQLFSGANVLTF
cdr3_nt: TGTGCCAGCAGTCCCCAGCTCTTTTCTGGGGCCAACGTCCTGACTTTC

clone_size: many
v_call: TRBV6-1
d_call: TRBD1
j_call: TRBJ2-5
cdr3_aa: CASSTLGQGRETQYF
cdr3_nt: TGTGCCAGCAGTACCTTGGGACAGGGTCGAGAGACCCAGTACTTC

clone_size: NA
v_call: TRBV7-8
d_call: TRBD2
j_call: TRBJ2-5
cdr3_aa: CASSPFIAGKETQYF
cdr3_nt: TGTGCCAGCAGCCCCTTTATAGCGGGTAAAGAGACCCAGTACTTC

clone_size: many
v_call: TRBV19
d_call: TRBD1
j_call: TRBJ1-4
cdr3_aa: CASSRRWTGENEKLFF
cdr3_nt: TGTGCCAGTAGTCGTAGGTGGACAGGGGAGAATGAAAAACTGTTTTTT

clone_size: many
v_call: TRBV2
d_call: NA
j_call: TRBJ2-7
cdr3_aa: CASSQGSPYEQYF
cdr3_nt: TGTGCCAGCAGCCAGGGGTCCCCTTACGAGCAGTACTTC

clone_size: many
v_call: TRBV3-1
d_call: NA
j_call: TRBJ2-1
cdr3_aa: CASSQDSRAMNEQFF
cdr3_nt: TGTGCCAGCAGCCAAGATTCCCGGGCCATGAATGAGCAGTTCTTC

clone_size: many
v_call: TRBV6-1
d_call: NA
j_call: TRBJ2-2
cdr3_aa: CASKGMGLASTGELFF
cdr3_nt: TGTGCCAGCAAAGGGATGGGCCTAGCGAGTACCGGGGAGCTGTTTTTT

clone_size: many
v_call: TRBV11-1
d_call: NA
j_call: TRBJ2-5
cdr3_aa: CASSLGFSEETQYF
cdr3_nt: TGTGCCAGCAGCTTAGGGTTTTCGGAAGAGACCCAGTACTTC

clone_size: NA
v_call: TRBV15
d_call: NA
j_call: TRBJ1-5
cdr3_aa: CATSRGTDNQPQHF
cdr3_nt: TGTGCCACCAGCAGAGGGACCGACAATCAGCCCCAGCATTTT

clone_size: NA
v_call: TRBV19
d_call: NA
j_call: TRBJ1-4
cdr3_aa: CASNGFEKLFF
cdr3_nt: TGTGCCAGTAATGGCTTTGAAAAACTGTTTTTT

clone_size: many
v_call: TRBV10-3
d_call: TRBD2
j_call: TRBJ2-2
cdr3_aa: CATGKTSGGTNTGELFF
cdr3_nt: TGTGCCACCGGTAAGACTAGCGGGGGAACGAACACCGGGGAGCTGTTTTTT

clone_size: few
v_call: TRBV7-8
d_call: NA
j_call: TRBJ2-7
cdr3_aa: CASSLAGTLAHEQYF
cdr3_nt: TGTGCCAGCAGCTTAGCAGGGACTCTCGCCCACGAGCAGTACTTC